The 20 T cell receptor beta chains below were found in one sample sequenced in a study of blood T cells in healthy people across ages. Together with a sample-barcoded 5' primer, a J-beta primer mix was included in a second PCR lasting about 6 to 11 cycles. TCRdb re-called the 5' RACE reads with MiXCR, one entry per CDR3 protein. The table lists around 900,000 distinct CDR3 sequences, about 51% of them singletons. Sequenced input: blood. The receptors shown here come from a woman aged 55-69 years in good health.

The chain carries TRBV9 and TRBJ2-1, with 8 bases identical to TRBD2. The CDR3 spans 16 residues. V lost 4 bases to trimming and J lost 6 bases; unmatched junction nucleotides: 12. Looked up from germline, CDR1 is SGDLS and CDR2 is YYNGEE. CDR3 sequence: CASSPIAGSRVNEQFF. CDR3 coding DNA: TGTGCCAGCAGCCCAATAGCGGGATCTCGGGTCAATGAGCAGTTCTTC. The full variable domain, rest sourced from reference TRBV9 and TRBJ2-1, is DSGVTQTPKHLITATGQRVTLRCSPRSGDLSVYWYQQSLDQGLQFLIQYYNGEERAKGNILERFSAQQFPDLHSELNLSSLELGDSALYFCASSPIAGSRVNEQFFGPGTRLTVL.

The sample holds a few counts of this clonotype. The CDR3 region is CASSEYKEDYEQYF. The CDR3 bases are TGTGCCAGCAGTGAATATAAGGAGGACTACGAGCAGTACTTC. The chain is built from TRBV25-1 and TRBJ2-7, with a weak D call TRBD2 (5 bases). Deletions cut 0 bases from V and 3 bases from J, with 9 bases between. From germline, CDR1 is MGHDK and CDR2 SYGVNS. This CDR3 is built from 14 residues.

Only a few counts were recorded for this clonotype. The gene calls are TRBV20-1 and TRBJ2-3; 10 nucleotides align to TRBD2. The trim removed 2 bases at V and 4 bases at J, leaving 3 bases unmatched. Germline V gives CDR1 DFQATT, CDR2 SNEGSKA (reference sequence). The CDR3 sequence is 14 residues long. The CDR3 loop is CSARLAGVPDTQYF. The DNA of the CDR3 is TGCAGTGCTAGACTAGCGGGAGTCCCAGATACGCAGTATTTT.

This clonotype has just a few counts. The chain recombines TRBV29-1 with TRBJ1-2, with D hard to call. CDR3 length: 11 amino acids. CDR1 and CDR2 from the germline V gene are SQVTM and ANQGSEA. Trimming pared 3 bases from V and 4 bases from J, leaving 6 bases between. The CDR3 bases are TGCAGCGTTGACCTCAGCTATGGCTACACCTTC. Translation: CSVDLSYGYTF.

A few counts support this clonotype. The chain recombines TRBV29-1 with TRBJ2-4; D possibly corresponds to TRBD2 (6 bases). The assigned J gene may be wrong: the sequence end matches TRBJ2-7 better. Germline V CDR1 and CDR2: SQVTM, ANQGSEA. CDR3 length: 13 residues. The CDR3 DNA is TGCAGCGTTGAGGGGGGTGGGGGCTACGAGCAGTACTTC. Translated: CSVEGGGGYEQYF.

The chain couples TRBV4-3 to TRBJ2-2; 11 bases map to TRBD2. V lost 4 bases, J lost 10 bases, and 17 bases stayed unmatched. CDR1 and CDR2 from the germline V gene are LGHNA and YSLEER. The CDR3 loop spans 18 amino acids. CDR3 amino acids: CASSPLVITSGRPVELFF. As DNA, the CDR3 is TGCGCCAGCAGCCCCCTCGTTATAACTAGCGGGAGACCAGTGGAGCTGTTTTTT.

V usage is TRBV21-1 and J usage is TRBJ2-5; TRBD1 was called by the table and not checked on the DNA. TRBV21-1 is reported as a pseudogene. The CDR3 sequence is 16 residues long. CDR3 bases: TGTGCCAGCAGCATGGGAACCCCCAGGGGGGGTGGAGAGCAGTACTTC. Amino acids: CASSMGTPRGGGEQYF.

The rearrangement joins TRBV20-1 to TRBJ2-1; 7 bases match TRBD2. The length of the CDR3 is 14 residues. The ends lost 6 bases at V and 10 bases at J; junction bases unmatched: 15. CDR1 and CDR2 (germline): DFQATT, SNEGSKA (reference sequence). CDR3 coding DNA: TGCAGTGCGAGACGTCGGGGACTATCGTACGAGCAGTTCTTC. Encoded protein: CSARRRGLSYEQFF.

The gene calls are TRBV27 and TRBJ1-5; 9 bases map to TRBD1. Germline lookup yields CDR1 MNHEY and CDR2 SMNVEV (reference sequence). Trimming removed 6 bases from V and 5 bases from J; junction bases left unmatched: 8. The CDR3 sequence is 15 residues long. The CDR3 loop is CASSRTGELDQPQHF. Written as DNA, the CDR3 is TGTGCCAGCAGCCGGACAGGGGAGTTAGATCAGCCCCAGCATTTT.

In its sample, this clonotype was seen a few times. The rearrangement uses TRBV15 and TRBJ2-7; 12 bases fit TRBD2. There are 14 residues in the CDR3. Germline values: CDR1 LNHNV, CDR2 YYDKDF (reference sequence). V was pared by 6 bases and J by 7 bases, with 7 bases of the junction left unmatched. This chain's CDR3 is CATRETSGRYEQYF. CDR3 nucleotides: TGTGCCACCAGAGAGACTAGCGGGAGATATGAGCAGTACTTC. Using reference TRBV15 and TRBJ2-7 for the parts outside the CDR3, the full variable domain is DAMVIQNPRYQVTQFGKPVTLSCSQTLNHNVMYWYQQKSSQAPKLLFHYYDKDFNNEADTPDNFQSRRPNTSFCFLDIRSPGLGDTAMYLCATRETSGRYEQYFGPGTRLTVT.

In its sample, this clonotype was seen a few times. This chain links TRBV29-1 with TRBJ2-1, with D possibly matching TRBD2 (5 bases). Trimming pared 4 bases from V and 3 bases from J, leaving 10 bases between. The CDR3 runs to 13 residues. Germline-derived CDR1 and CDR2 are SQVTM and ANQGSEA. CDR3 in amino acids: CSVGEPLYNEQFF. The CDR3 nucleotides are TGCAGCGTTGGGGAGCCACTCTACAATGAGCAGTTCTTC.

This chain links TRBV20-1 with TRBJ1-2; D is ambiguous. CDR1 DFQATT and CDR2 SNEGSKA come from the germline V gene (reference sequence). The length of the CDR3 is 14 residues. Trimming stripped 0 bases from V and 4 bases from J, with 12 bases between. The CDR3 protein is CSAREGEGGYGYTF. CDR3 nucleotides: TGCAGTGCTAGAGAGGGAGAGGGCGGCTATGGCTACACCTTC.

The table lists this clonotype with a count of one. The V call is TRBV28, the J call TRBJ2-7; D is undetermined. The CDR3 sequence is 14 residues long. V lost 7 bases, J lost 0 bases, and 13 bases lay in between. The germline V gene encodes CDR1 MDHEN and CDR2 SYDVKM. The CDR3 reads CASKRMGTSYEQYF. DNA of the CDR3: TGTGCCAGCAAACGAATGGGTACCTCCTACGAGCAGTACTTC.

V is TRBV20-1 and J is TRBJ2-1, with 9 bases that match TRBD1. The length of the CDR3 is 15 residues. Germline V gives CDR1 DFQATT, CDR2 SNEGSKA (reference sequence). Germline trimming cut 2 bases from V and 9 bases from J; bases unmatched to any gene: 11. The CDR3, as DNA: TGCAGTGCTAGATCCCCCGGGACAGGGTCTAGTGAGCAGTTCTTC. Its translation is CSARSPGTGSSEQFF.

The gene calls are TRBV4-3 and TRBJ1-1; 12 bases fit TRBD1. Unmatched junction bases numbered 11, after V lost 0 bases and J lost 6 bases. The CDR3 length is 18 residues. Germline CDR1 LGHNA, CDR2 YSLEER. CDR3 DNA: TGCGCCAGCAGCCAAGACGGGACAGGGGGCACCCGGGGGGCTGAAGCTTTCTTT. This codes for CASSQDGTGGTRGAEAFF.

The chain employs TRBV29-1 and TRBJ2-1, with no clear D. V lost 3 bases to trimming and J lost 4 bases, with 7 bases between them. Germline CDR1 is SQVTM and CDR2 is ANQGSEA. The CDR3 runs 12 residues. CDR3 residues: CSVEGDYNEQFF. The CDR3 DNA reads TGCAGCGTTGAGGGCGATTACAATGAGCAGTTCTTC.

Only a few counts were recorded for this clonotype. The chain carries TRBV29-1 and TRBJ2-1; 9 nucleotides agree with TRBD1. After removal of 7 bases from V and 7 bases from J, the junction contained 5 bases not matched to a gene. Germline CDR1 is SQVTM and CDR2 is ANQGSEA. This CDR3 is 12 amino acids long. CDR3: CSAGTGRNEQFF. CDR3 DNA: TGCAGCGCCGGGACAGGGAGAAATGAGCAGTTCTTC.

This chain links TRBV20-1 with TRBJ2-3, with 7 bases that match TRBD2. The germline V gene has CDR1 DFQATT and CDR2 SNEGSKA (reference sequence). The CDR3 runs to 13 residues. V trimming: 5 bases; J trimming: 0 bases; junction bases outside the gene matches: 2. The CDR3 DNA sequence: TGCAGTGCTCATAGCGGGAGCACAGATACGCAGTATTTT. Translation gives CSAHSGSTDTQYF.

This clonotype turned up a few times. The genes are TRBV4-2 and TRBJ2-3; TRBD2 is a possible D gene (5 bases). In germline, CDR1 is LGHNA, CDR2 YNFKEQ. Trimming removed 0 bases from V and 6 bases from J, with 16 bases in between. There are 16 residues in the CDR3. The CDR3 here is CASSQDRGSRSDTQYF. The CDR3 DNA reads TGTGCCAGCAGCCAAGATCGGGGTTCTAGATCGGATACGCAGTATTTT.

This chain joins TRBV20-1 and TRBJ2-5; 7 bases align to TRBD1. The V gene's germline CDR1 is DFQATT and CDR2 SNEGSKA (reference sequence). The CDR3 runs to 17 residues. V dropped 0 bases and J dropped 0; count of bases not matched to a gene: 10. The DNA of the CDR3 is TGCAGTGCTAGAGATCAGAGGGGGCTTTCGTACCAAGAGACCCAGTACTTC. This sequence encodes CSARDQRGLSYQETQYF.